This T cell receptor beta chain was captured in a study of T cells in Graves' hyperthyroidism and ophthalmopathy. RNA transcripts served as the template for amplifying TCR beta CDR3 regions. The HTBI primer set drove a first-round RT-PCR of the TCR CDR3. TCRdb independently ran MiXCR on the multiplex PCR reads; one entry per CDR3 protein. The profile shows roughly 580,000 distinct CDR3 sequences, approximately 14% of them singletons. This CDR3 contains 15 residues. Germline assignment: CDR1 SGDLS and CDR2 YYNGEE. Trimming removed 2 bases at V and 3 bases at J, with 12 bases between. Sequencing was carried out using blood. The sequence was collected from a woman under 40 with Graves' hyperthyroidism that later progressed to Graves' ophthalmopathy. The rearrangement joins TRBV9 to TRBJ2-4; either TRBD1 or TRBD2 may supply D (5 bases each). DNA of the CDR3: TGTGCCAGCAGCGTTGGGGGAGTCGACAAAAACATTCAGTACTTC. This sequence encodes CASSVGGVDKNIQYF.